This TCR beta chain emerged from a study of T cell repertoires in cytomegalovirus infection. This clonotype was detected only a few times. Antigen: not known. TCRdb re-called the reads through MiXCR, storing one row per CDR3 protein. Of hundreds of thousands of distinct CDR3 sequences listed, around a third are singletons. This receptor was taken from a human donor in good health (CMV status not recorded). Some clones in this sample may be carry-over from other donors' samples. Sequenced material: cultured CD8+ T cells from PBMCs, taken from culture after CMV antigen stimulation.

This chain's CDR3 is CASSYQPPGELFF. The CDR3 DNA follows: TGTGCCAGCAGTTACCAACCGCCCGGGGAGCTGTTTTTT. V is TRBV6-2 or TRBV6-3 and J is TRBJ2-2, with D hard to call. Germline CDR1 and CDR2: MNHEY and SVGEGT. Trimming pared 2 bases from V and 6 bases from J, leaving 7 bases between. The CDR3 consists of 13 residues.